This T cell receptor beta chain originates from a study of blood T cell repertoires in COVID-19. Per the study methods: The assay estimated nucleated cells by amplifying reference gene primers. Measured with immunoSEQ multiplex PCR; TCRdb has only the in-frame clones, and not every one. V, J and clone size derive from that table, while D and trimming were established from the DNA sequence. Among approximately 280,000 clones listed, over 75% were seen once. The CDR3 has 16 residues. The V gene's germline CDR1 is SGHRS and CDR2 YFSETQ. Trimming cost V 0 bases and J 7 bases, with 16 bases left between them.

Sequenced: peripheral blood. The clonotype was recovered from a woman in her twenties or thirties with COVID-19, enrolled during active disease. The chain links TRBV5-1 to TRBJ1-4; D gene uncertain. This CDR3 reads CASSLVAAALGEKLFF. The CDR3 DNA is TGCGCCAGCAGCTTGGTAGCCGCGGCACTGGGTGAAAAACTGTTTTTT.